This TCR beta chain comes out of a study of CD8 T cells in Susac syndrome. The CDR3 length is 13 residues. Germline-derived CDR1 and CDR2 are MNHEY and SMNVEV (reference sequence). Trimming pared 3 bases from V and 5 bases from J, leaving 11 bases between. In regard to this clonotype: Antigen unknown.

TCR beta sequencing covered blood CD8+ and CD4+ T cells. TEMRA cells were enriched by FACS, while CD8+ and CD4+ T cells were obtained through a negative isolation that was performed magnetically. Study-wide results and limits: Only a relatively small number of individuals were included in the TCR sequencing and HLA analysis.

With random hexamers, about 0.45 to 1 ug RNA was reverse transcribed. Amplification of TCR beta CDR3 was carried out by immunoSEQ multiplex PCR, which covered 54 Vbeta and 13 Jbeta segments. TCRdb recomputed calls from the immunoSEQ multiplex PCR reads with MiXCR, one row per CDR3 protein. The data contain hundreds of thousands of distinct CDR3 sequences, 70% to 90% of them singletons. The chain links TRBV27 to TRBJ2-7, with D possibly matching TRBD1 (6 bases). Sequencing was performed on CD8+ T cells from PBMCs. This TCR came from a human donor with multiple sclerosis. The CDR3 sequence is CASSFAGAHEQYF. The CDR3 region has the DNA TGTGCCAGCAGTTTTGCAGGGGCGCACGAGCAGTACTTC.